This T cell receptor beta chain emerged from a study of blood T cell repertoires in COVID-19. In the study's own analysis: Quantification of nucleated cells was approximated via reference gene primer amplification. This table comes from immunoSEQ multiplex PCR, and its TCRdb copy is limited to in-frame clones, with some not included. Clonal size and the V and J genes are those of that table, whereas D and trimming came from the DNA. The table has about 190,000 clones, roughly 89% seen once. The V segment lost 9 bases and the J segment 3 bases; nucleotides outside the gene matches: 11. The CDR3 has 15 amino acids. The germline V gene encodes CDR1 MNHEY and CDR2 SVGAGI.

Sequenced sample: peripheral blood. The genes are TRBV6-5 and TRBJ2-1, with 7 bases fitting TRBD2. The TCR was taken from a man aged 45-60 years with acute or convalescent COVID-19. The CDR3 sequence: CASSSDWGGYNEQFF. The CDR3, as DNA: TGTGCCAGTTCCTCCGACTGGGGGGGCTACAATGAGCAGTTCTTC.